Listed below are T cell receptor beta chains from one sample, sequenced in a study of cytomegalovirus exposure and HLA in healthy donors. Data came from immunoSEQ multiplex PCR; TCRdb stores just in-frame clones and leaves some out. The sample lists about 77,000 clones, approximately 80% occurring once. Sequencing input: PBMCs. Receptors were obtained from a man aged 40-49 years in good health and CMV-seronegative. Both conserved end residues are part of each CDR3. The D gene is left open where the match is weak. Only part of the rows carry a size: once, few, many, or a class if the clone is expanded.

J gene,V gene,D gene,clone size,CDR3 DNA,CDR3 protein
TRBJ2-1,TRBV5-4,TRBD1,.,TGTGCCAGCAGCTTGGGACAGGGACACTACAATGAGCAGTTCTTC,CASSLGQGHYNEQFF
TRBJ2-2,TRBV6-5,.,.,TGTGCCAGTTCGATAGACAGACACCTCGGGGAGCTGTTTTTT,CASSIDRHLGELFF
TRBJ2-2,TRBV7-9,TRBD1,.,TGTGCCAGCAGCTCGTGGACAGGGAACACCGGGGAGCTGTTTTTT,CASSSWTGNTGELFF
TRBJ1-2,TRBV19,TRBD1,.,TGTGCCAGAGAACAGGGGGCGGCTGGCTACACCTTC,CAREQGAAGYTF
TRBJ1-2,TRBV29-1,TRBD1,.,TGCAGCGTTGAGGGGACAGAGAATAACTATGGCTACACCTTC,CSVEGTENNYGYTF
TRBJ1-2,TRBV7-6,.,.,TGTGCCAGCAGCTTAGGCGGGGTATCCTATGGCTACACCTTC,CASSLGGVSYGYTF
TRBJ1-6,TRBV6-1,TRBD1,.,TGTGCCAGCAGTGGGGGACAGGCGAATTCACCCCTCCACTTT,CASSGGQANSPLHF
TRBJ2-1,TRBV2,TRBD2,.,TGTGCCAGCGGAAGCGGGGGGGCCTACAATGAGCAGTTCTTC,CASGSGGAYNEQFF
TRBJ2-3,TRBV27,.,.,TGTGCCAGCAGTTTTTGGGCTAGCGTGTCCGCAGATACGCAGTATTTT,CASSFWASVSADTQYF
TRBJ1-1,TRBV7-6,TRBD1,.,TGTGCCAGCAGCTTAGAGGGGACAGCGAACACTGAAGCTTTCTTT,CASSLEGTANTEAFF
TRBJ2-1,TRBV7-9,TRBD2,few,TGTGCCAGCAGCTTACTCTCGCGGGGGAAACGCTCCTACAATGAGCAGTTCTTC,CASSLLSRGKRSYNEQFF
TRBJ1-5,TRBV2,.,.,TGTGCCAGCAGTGATAGACAGTTAAATCAGCCCCAGCATTTT,CASSDRQLNQPQHF